This T cell receptor (beta chain) was found in a study of cytomegalovirus exposure and HLA in healthy donors. Sequencing was performed with immunoSEQ multiplex PCR; in TCRdb, only in-frame clones are kept and a portion is missing. Counted here are approximately 88,000 clones, roughly 84% occurring once; the ten biggest clones make up around 10%. Study-level points and caveats: As confirmed in vitro, a few CMV-associated chains were specific for CMV antigens. Later, an analysis found that TCR clusters from the first cohort tended to co-occur in the 90 to 150 validation repertoires.

Per the germline V gene, CDR1 is SGHRS and CDR2 is YFSETQ. The junction had 4 bases not matched to a gene; V was cut back by 1 base and J by 7 bases. There are 15 residues in the CDR3. For this clone: Its target is unknown.

While the first cohort had 500 to 700 subjects, the donors belonged to the separate validation cohort of roughly 120 subjects. Material: PBMCs. This sequence was found in a young woman in good health and CMV-seropositive. The rearrangement joins TRBV5-1 to TRBJ2-1, with 11 bases aligning to TRBD2. Written as DNA, the CDR3 is TGCGCCAGCAGCTTGACTAGCGGGGGTGGAAATGAGCAGTTCTTC. Protein product: CASSLTSGGGNEQFF.